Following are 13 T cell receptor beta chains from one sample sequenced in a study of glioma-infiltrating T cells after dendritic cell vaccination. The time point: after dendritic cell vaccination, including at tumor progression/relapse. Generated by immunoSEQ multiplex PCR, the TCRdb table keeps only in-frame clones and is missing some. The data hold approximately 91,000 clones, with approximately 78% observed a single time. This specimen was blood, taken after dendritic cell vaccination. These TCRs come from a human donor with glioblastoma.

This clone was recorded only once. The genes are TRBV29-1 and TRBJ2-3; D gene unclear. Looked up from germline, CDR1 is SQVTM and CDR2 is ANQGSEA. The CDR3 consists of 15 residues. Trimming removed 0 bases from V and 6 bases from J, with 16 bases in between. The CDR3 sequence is CSVEEKSASLDTQYF. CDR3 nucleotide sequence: TGCAGCGTTGAAGAGAAGTCGGCTAGTCTGGATACGCAGTATTTT.

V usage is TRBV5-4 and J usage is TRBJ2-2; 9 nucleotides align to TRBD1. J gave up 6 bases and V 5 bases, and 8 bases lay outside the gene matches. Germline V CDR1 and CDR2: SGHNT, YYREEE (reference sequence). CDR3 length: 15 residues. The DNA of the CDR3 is TGTGCCAGCAGGAGGGGACAGGGTGGCGCCGGGGAGCTGTTTTTT. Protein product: CASRRGQGGAGELFF.

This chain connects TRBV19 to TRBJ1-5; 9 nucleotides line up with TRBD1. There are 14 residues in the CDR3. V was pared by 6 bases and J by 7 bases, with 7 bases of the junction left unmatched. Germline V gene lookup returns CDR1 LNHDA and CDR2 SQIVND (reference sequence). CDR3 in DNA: TGTGCCAGTAGACAGGGGGCGCTTGGCCAGCCCCAGCATTTT. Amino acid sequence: CASRQGALGQPQHF.

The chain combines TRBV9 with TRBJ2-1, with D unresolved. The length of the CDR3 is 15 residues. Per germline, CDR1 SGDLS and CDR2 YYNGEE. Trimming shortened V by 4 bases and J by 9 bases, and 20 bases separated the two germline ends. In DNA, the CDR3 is TGTGCCAGCAGCCCCATGACTGAGCGACTGAGTGAGCAGTTCTTC. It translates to CASSPMTERLSEQFF.

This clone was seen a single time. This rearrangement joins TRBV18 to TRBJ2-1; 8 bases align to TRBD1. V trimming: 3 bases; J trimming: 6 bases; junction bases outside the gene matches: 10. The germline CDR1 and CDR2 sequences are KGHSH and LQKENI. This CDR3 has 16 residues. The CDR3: CASSPSGTGGGNEQFF. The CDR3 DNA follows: TGTGCCAGCTCACCCTCAGGGACAGGAGGGGGCAATGAGCAGTTCTTC.

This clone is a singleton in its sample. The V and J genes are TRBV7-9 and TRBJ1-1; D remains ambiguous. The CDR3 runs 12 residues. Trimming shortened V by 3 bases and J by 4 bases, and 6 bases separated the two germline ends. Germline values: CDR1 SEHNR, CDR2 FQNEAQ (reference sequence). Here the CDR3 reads CASSFLPTEAFF. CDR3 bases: TGTGCCAGCAGCTTTCTCCCCACTGAAGCTTTCTTT.

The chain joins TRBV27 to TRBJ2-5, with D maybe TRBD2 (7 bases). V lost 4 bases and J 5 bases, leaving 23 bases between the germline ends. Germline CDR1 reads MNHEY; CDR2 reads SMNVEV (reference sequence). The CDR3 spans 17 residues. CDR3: CASSWGGEGTRVETQYF. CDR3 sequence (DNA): TGTGCCAGCAGTTGGGGGGGCGAGGGCACGAGGGTGGAGACCCAGTACTTC.

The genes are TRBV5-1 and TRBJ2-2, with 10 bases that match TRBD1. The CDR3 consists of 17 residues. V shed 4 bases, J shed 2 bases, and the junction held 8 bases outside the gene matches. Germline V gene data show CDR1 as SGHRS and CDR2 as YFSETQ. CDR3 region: CASSLGQGVVNTGELFF. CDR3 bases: TGCGCCAGCAGCCTAGGACAGGGGGTTGTTAACACCGGGGAGCTGTTTTTT.

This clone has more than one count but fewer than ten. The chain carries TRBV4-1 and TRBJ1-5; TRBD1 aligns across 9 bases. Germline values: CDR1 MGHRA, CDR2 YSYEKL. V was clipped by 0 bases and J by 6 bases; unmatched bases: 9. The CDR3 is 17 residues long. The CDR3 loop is CASSQESRTGVCQPQHF. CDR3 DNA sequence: TGCGCCAGCAGCCAAGAGAGTAGGACAGGGGTATGTCAGCCCCAGCATTTT.

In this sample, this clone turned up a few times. For the CDR3, the DNA is TGTGCCAGCAGCCTTCGGCCGGGACAGGGAACCGAGCAGTACTTC. It encodes CASSLRPGQGTEQYF. This rearrangement joins TRBV7-2 to TRBJ2-7; TRBD1 agrees at 9 bases. The CDR3 is 15 residues long. With V trimmed by 5 bases and J by 6 bases, 11 bases remained unmatched. CDR1 and CDR2 from the germline V gene are SGHTA and FQGNSA.

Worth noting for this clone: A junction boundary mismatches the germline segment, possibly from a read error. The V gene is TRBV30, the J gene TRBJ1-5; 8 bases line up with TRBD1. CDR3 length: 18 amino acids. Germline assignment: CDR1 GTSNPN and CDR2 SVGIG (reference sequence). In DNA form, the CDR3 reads TGTGTCTGGAGCCGAACGAGGACAGGGCTGGGAGGCAATCAGCCCCAGCATTTT. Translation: CVWSRTRTGLGGNQPQHF.

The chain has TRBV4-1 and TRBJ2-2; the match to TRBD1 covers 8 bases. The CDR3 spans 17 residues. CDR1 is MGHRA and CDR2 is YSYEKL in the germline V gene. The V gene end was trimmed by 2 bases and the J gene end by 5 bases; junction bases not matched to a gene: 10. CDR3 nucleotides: TGCGCCAGCAGCCAAAATTACAGGGGGTTGGTAACCGGGGAGCTGTTTTTT. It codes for CASSQNYRGLVTGELFF.

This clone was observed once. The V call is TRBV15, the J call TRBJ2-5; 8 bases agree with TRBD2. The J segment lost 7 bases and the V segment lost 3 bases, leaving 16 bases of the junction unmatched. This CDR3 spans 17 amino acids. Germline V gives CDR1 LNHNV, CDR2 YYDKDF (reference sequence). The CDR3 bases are TGTGCCACCAGCAGGGAGGTTAGCGGGGAAATAGTGGGGACCCAGTACTTC. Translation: CATSREVSGEIVGTQYF. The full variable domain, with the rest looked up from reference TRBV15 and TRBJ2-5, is DAMVIQNPRYQVTQFGKPVTLSCSQTLNHNVMYWYQQKSSQAPKLLFHYYDKDFNNEADTPDNFQSRRPNTSFCFLDIRSPGLGDTAMYLCATSREVSGEIVGTQYFGPGTRLLVL.